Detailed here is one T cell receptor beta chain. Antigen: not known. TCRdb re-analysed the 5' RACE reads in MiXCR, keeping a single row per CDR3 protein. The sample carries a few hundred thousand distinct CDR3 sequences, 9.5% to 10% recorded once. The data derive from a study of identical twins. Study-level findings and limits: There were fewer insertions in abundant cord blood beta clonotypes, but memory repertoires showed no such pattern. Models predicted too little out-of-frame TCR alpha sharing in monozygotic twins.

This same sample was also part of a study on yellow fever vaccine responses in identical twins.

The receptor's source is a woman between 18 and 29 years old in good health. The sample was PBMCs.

The DNA of the CDR3 is TGTGCCAGCAGCGTACCAGGAGAAAATGAGCAGTTCTTC. It encodes CASSVPGENEQFF. The chain combines TRBV9 with TRBJ2-1, with D unclear. Looked up from germline, CDR1 is SGDLS and CDR2 is YYNGEE. The CDR3 totals 13 residues. V was pared by 1 base and J by 7 bases, with 9 bases between.